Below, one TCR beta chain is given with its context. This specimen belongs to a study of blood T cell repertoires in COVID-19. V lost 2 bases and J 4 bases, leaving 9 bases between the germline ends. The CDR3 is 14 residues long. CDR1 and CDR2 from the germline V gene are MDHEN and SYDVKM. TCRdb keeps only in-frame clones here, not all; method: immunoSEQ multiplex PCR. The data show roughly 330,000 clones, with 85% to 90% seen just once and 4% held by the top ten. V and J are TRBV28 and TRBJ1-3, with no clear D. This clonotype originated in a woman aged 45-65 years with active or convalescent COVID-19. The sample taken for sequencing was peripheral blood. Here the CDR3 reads CASSLEGWGNTIYF. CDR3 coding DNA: TGTGCCAGCAGTTTAGAGGGATGGGGAAACACCATATATTTT.